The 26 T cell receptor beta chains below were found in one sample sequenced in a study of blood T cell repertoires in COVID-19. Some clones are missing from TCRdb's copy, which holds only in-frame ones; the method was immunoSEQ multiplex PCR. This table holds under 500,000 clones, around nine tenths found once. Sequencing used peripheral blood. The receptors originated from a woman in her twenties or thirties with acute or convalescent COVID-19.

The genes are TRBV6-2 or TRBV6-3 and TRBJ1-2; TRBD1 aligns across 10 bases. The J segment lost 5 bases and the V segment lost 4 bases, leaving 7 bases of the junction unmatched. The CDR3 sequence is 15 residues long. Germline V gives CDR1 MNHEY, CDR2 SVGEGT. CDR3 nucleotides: TGTGCCAGCAGTTCTTCCTCGGGACAGGGGTATGGCTACACCTTC. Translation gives CASSSSSGQGYGYTF.

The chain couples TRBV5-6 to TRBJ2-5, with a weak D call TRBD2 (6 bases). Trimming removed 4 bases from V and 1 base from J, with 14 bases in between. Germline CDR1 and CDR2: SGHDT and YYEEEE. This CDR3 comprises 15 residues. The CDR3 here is CASSPRGSLQETQYF. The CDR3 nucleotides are TGTGCCAGCAGCCCCCGGGGGTCCCTCCAAGAGACCCAGTACTTC. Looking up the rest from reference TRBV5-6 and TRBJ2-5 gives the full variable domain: DAGVTQSPTHLIKTRGQQVTLRCSPKSGHDTVSWYQQALGQGPQFIFQYYEEEERQRGNFPDRFSGHQFPNYSSELNVNALLLGDSALYLCASSPRGSLQETQYFGPGTRLLVL.

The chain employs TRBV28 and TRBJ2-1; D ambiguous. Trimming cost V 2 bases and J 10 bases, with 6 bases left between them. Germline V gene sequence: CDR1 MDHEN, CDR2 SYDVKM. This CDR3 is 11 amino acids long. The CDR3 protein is CASSLGREQFF. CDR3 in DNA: TGTGCCAGCAGTTTAGGGCGCGAGCAGTTCTTC.

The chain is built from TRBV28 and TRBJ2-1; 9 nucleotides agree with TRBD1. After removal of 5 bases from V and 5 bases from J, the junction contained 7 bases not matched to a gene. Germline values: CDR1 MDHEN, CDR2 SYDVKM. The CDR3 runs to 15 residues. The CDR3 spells CASSLRTGENNEQFF. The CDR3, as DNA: TGTGCCAGCAGTCTACGGACAGGGGAGAACAATGAGCAGTTCTTC.

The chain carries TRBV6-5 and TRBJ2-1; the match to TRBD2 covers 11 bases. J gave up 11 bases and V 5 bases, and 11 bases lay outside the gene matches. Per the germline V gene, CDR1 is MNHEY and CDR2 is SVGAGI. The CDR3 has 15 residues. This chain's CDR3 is CASSTLTSGGPKQFF. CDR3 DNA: TGTGCCAGCAGTACCCTTACTAGCGGGGGTCCTAAGCAGTTCTTC.

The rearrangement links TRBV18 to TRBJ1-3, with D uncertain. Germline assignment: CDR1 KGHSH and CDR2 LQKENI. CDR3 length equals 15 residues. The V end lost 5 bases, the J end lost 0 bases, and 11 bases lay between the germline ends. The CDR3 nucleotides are TGTGCCAGCTCAGATGGACTGATCTCTGGAAACACCATATATTTT. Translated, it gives CASSDGLISGNTIYF.

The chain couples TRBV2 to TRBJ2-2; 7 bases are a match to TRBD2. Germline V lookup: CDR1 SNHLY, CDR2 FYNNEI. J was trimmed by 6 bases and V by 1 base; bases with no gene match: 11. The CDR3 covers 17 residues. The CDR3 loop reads CASSEDRPYRGAGELFF. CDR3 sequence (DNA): TGTGCCAGCAGTGAAGACCGCCCTTACCGGGGGGCCGGGGAGCTGTTTTTT. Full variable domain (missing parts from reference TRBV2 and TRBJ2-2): EPEVTQTPSHQVTQMGQEVILRCVPISNHLYFYWYRQILGQKVEFLVSFYNNEISEKSEIFDDQFSVERPDGSNFTLKIRSTKLEDSAMYFCASSEDRPYRGAGELFFGEGSRLTVL.

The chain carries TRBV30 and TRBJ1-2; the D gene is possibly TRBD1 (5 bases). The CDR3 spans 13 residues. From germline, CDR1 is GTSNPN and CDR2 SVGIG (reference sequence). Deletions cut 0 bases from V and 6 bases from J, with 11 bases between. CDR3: CAWSVKSGNGYTF. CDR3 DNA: TGTGCCTGGAGTGTAAAGTCAGGGAATGGCTACACCTTC. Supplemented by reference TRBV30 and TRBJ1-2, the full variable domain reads SQTIHQWPATLVQPVGSPLSLECTVEGTSNPNLYWYRQAAGRGLQLLFYSVGIGQISSEVPQNLSASRPQDRQFILSSKKLLLSDSGFYLCAWSVKSGNGYTFGSGTRLTVV.

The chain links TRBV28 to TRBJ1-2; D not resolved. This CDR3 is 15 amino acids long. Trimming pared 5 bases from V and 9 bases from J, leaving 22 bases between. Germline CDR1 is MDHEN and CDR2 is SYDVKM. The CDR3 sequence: CASSPPTGNQNRYTF. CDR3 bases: TGTGCCAGCAGTCCACCGACCGGGAACCAGAATCGCTACACCTTC.

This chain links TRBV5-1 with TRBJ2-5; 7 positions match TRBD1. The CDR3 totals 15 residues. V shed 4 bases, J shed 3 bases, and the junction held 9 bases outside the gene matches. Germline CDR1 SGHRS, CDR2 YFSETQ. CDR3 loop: CASSRATGHEETQYF. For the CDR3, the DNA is TGCGCCAGCAGCAGGGCGACAGGGCACGAAGAGACCCAGTACTTC.

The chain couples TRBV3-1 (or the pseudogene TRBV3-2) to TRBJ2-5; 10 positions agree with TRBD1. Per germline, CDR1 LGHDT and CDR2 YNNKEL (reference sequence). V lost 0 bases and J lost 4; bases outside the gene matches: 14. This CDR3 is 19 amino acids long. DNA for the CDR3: TGTGCCAGCAGCCAAGAAACATTCGAGTGGGGACAGGGGTTAGAGACCCAGTACTTC. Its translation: CASSQETFEWGQGLETQYF.

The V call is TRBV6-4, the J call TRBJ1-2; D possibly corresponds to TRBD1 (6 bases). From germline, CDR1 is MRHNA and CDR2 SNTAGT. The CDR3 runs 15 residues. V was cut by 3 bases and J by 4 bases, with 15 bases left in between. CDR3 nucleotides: TGTGCCAGCAGTGATTCACAGGGACGAGGCTATGGCTACACCTTC. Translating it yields CASSDSQGRGYGYTF.

CDR3 region: CSARGGAPTEAFF. DNA of the CDR3: TGCAGCGCCAGAGGGGGGGCGCCAACTGAAGCTTTCTTT. The V call is TRBV29-1, the J call TRBJ1-1; perhaps TRBD1 as D (6 bases). This CDR3 spans 13 amino acids. Germline V CDR1 and CDR2: SQVTM, ANQGSEA. Trimming stripped 7 bases from V and 5 bases from J, with 17 bases between.

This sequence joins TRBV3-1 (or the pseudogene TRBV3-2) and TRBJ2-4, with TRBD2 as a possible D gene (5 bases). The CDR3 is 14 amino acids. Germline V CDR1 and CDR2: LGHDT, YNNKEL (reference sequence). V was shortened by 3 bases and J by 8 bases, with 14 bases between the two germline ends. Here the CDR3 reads CASSHLPSGDIQYF. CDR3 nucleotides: TGTGCCAGCAGCCACCTCCCCTCCGGGGACATTCAGTACTTC.

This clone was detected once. DNA of the CDR3: TGTGCCGTCCGCGGGGGGTCGCGGGGCTACACCTTC. Protein sequence: CAVRGGSRGYTF. The V call is TRBV15, the J call TRBJ1-2, with a weak D call TRBD1 (5 bases). This CDR3 has 12 amino acids. Germline CDR1 is LNHNV and CDR2 is YYDKDF (reference sequence). V was cut by 11 bases and J by 8 bases, with 18 bases left in between.

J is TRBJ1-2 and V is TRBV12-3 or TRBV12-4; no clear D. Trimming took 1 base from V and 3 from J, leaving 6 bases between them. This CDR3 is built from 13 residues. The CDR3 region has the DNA TGTGCCAGCAGTTTAGGGGCCTACTATGGCTACACCTTC. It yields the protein CASSLGAYYGYTF.

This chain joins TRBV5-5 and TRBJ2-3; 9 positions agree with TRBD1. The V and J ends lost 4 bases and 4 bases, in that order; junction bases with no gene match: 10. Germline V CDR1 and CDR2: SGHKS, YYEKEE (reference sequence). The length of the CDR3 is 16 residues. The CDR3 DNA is TGTGCCAGCAGCCCCCCGAGGACAGGGGTTTCAGATACGCAGTATTTT. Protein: CASSPPRTGVSDTQYF.

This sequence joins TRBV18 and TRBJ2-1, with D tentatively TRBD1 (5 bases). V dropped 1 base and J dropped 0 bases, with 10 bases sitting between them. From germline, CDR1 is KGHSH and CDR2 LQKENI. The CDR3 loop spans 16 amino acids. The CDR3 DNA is TGTGCCAGCTCACCACTTCAGGGTTACTCCTACAATGAGCAGTTCTTC. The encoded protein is CASSPLQGYSYNEQFF. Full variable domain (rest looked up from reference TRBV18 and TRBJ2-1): NAGVMQNPRHLVRRRGQEARLRCSPMKGHSHVYWYRQLPEEGLKFMVYLQKENIIDESGMPKERFSAEFPKEGPSILRIQQVVRGDSAAYFCASSPLQGYSYNEQFFGPGTRLTVL.

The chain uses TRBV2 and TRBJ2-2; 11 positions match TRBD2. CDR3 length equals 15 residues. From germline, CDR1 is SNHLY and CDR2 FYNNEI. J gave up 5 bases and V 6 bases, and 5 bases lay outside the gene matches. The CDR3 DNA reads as TGTGCCAGCAGGAGACTAGCGGGAAGAACCGGGGAGCTGTTTTTT. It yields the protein CASRRLAGRTGELFF.

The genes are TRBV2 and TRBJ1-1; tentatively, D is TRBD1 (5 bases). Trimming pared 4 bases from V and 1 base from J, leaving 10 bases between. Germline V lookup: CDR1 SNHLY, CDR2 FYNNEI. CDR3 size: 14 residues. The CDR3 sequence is CASSGQGGNTEAFF. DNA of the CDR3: TGTGCCAGCAGTGGTCAGGGAGGGAACACTGAAGCTTTCTTT.

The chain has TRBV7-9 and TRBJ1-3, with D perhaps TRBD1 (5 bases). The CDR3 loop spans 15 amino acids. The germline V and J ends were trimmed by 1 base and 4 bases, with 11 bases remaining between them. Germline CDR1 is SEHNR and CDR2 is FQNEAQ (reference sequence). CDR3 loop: CASSLGGRGGNTIYF. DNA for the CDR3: TGTGCCAGCAGCTTAGGGGGCCGAGGCGGAAACACCATATATTTT.

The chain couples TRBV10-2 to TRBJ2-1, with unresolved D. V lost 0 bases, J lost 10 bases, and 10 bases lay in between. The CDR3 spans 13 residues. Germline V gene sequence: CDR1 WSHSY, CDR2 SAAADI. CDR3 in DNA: TGCGCCAGCAGTGAGTCTAGGTCAGGAGAGCAGTTCTTC. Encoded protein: CASSESRSGEQFF.

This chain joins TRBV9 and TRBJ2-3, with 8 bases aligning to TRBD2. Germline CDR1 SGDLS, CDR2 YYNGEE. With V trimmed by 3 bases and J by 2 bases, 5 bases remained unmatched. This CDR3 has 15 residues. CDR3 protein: CASSGRGANTDTQYF. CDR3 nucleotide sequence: TGTGCCAGCAGCGGGCGGGGGGCCAACACAGATACGCAGTATTTT.

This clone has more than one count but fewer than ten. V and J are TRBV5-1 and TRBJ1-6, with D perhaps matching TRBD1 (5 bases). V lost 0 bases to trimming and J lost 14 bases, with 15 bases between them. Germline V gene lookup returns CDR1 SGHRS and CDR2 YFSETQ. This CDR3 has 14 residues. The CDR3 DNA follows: TGCGCCAGCAGCTTGGGACTCGGGGGAGGCACCCTCCACTTT. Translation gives CASSLGLGGGTLHF.

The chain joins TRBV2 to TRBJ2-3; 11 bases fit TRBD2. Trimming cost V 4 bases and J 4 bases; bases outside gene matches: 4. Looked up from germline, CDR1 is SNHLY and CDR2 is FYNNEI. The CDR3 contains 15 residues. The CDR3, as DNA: TGTGCCAGCAGTGCTACTAGCGGGGGCGCAGATACGCAGTATTTT. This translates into CASSATSGGADTQYF.

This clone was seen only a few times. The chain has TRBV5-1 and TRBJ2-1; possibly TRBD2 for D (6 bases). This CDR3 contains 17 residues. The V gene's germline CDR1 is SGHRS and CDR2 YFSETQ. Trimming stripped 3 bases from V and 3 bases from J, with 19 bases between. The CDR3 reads CASSSRDFFADYNEQFF. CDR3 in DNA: TGCGCCAGCAGCTCCCGGGACTTTTTTGCCGACTACAATGAGCAGTTCTTC.